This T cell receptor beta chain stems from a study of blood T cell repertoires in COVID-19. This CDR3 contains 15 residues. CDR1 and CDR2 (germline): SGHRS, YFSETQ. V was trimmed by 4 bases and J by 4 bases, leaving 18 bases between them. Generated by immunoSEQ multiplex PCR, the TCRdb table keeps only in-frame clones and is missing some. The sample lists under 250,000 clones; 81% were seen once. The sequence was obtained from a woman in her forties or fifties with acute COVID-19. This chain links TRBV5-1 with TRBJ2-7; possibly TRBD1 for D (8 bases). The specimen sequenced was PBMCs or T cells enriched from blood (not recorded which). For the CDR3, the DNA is TGCGCCAGCAGCACTGGACAGGGAGGGGGTTACGAGCAGTACTTC. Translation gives CASSTGQGGGYEQYF.